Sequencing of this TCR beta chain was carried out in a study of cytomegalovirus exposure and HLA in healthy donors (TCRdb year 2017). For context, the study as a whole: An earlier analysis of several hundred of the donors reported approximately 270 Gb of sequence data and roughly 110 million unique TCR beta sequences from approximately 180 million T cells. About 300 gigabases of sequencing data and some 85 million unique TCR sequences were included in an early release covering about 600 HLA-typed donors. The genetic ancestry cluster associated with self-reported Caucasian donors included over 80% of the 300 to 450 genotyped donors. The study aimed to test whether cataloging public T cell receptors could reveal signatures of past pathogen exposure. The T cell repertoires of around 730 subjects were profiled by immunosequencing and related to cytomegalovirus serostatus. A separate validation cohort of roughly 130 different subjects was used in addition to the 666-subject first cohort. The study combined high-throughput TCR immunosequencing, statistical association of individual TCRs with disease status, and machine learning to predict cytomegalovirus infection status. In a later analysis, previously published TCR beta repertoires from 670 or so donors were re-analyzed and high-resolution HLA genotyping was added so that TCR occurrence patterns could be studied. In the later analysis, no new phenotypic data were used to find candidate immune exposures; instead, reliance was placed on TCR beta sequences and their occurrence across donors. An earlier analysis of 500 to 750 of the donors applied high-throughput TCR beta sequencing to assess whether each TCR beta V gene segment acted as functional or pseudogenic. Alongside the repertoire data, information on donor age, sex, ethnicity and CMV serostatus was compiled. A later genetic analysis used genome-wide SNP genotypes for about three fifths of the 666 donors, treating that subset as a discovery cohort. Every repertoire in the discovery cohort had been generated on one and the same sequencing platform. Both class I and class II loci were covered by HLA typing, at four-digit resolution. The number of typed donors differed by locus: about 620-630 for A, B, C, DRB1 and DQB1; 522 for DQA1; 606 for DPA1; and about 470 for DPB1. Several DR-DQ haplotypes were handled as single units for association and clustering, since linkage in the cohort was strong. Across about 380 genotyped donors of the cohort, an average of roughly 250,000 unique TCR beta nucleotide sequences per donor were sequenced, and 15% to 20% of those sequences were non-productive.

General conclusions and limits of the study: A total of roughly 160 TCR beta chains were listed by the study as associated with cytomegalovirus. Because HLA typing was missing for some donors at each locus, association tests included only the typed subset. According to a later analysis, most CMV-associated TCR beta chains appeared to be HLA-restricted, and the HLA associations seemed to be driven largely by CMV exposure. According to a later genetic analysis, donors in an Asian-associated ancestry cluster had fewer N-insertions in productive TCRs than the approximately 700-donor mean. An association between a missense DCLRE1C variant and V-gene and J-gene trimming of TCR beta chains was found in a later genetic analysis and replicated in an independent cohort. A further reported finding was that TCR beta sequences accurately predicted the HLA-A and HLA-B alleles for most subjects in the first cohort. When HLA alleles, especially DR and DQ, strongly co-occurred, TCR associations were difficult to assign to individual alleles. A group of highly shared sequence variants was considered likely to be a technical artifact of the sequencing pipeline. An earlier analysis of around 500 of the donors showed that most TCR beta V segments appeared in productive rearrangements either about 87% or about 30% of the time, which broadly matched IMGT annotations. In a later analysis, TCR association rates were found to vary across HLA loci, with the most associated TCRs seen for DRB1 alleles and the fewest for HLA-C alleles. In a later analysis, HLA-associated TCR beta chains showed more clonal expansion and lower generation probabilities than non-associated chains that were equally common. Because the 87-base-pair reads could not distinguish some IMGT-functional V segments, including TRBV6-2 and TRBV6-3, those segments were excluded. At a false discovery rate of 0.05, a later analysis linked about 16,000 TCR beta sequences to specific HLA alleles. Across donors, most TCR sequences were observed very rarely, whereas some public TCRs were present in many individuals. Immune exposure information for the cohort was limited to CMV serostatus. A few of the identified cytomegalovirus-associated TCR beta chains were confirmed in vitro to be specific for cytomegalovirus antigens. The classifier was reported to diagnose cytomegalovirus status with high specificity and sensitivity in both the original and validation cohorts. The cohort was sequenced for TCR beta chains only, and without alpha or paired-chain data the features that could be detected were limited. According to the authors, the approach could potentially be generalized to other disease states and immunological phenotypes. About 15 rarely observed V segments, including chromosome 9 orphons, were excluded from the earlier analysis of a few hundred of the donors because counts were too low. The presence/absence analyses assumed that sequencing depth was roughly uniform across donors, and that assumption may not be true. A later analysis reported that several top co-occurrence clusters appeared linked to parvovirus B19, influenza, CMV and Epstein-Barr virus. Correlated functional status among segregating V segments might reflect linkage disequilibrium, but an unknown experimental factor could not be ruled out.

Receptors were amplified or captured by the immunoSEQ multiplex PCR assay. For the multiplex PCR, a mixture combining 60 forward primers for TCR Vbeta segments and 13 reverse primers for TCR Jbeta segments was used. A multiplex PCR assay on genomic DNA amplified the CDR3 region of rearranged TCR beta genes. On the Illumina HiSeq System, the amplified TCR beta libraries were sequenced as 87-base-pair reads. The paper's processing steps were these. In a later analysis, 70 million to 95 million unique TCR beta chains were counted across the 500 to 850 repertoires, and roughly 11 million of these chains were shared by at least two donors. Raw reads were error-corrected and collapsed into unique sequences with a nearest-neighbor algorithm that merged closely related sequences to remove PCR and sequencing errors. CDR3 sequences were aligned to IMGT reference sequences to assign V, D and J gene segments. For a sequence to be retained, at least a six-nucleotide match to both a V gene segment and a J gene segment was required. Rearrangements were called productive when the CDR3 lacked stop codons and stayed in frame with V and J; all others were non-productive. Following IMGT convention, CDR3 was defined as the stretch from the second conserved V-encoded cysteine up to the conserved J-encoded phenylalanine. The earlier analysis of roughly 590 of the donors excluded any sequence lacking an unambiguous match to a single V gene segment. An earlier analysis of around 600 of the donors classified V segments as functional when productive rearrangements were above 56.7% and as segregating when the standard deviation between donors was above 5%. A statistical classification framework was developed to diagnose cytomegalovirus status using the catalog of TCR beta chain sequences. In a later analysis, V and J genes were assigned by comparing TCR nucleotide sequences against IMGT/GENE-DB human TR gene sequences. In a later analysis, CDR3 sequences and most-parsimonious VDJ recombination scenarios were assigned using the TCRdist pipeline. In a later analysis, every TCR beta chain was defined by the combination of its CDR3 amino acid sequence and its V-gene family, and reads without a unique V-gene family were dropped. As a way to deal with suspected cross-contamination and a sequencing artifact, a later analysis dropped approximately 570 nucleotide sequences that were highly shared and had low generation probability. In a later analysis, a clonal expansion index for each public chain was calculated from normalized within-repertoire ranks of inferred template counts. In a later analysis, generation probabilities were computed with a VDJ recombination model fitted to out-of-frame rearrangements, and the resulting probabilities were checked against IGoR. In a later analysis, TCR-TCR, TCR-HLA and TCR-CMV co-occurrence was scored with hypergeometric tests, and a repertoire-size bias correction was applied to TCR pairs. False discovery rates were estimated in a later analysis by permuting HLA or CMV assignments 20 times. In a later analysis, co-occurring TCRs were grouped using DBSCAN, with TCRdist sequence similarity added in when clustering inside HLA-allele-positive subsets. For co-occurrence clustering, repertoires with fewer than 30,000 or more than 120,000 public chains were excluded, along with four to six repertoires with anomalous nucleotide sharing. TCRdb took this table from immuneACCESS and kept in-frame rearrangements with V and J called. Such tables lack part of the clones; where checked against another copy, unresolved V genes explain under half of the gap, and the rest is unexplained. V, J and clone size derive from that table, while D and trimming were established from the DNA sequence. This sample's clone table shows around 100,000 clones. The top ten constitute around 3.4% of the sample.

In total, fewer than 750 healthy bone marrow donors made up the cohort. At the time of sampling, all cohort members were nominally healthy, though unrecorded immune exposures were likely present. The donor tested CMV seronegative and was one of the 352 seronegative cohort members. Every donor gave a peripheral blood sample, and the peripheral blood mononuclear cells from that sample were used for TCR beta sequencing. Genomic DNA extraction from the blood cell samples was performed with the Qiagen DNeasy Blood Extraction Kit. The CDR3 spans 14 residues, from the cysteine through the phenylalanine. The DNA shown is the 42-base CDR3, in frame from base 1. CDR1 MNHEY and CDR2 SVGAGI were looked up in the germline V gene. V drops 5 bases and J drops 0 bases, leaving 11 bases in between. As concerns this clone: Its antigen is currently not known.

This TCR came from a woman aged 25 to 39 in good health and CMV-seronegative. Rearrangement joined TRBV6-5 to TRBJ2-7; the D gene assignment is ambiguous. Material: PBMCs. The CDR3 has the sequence CASSPTLLSYEQYF. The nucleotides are TGTGCCAGCAGTCCGACACTCCTCTCCTACGAGCAGTACTTC.